A selection of T cell receptor beta chains follows, all from one sample in a study of blood T cells in healthy people across ages. Each CDR3 protein is one row after TCRdb ran MiXCR on the 5' RACE reads. The sample records 2 million or so distinct CDR3 sequences, around half being singletons. Sequencing was performed on blood. The receptor set was obtained from a woman aged 35 to 49 in good health. CDR3s include the opening cysteine and the closing phenylalanine or tryptophan. D genes are given only for firm matches. Clone size is given for some rows only: seen once, a few or many times, or a class if the clone is expanded.

abundance | j_gene | d_gene | v_gene | CDR3aa | CDR3nt
NA | TRBJ1-2 | NA | TRBV2 | CASSGIRDGEGYGYTF | TGTGCCAGCAGTGGAATCCGTGACGGAGAAGGCTATGGCTACACCTTC
few | TRBJ2-1 | TRBD1 | TRBV24-1 | CATQDRRYEQFF | TGTGCCACCCAGGACAGGAGGTATGAGCAGTTCTTC
NA | TRBJ2-7 | NA | TRBV11-2 | CASIIPRGPSSYNEQYF | TGTGCCAGCATAATCCCGAGGGGACCCAGCTCCTACAATGAGCAGTACTTC
NA | TRBJ2-1 | NA | TRBV12-3/TRBV12-4 | CASSSRGAPRGKEQFF | TGTGCCAGCAGCTCCAGGGGGGCCCCCAGGGGCAAGGAGCAGTTCTTC
NA | TRBJ2-7 | TRBD1 | TRBV7-2 | CASSEGQGISYEQYF | TGTGCCAGCAGCGAGGGACAGGGGATCTCCTACGAGCAGTACTTC
NA | TRBJ2-1 | NA | TRBV7-7 | CASSVGEKHEQFF | TGTGCTAGCAGCGTAGGGGAGAAACATGAGCAGTTCTTC
few | TRBJ1-2 | NA | TRBV12-3/TRBV12-4 | CASSFPRFDYGYTF | TGTGCCAGCAGTTTCCCCAGGTTCGACTATGGCTACACCTTC
NA | TRBJ2-1 | TRBD1 | TRBV12-3/TRBV12-4 | CASSSADRDRRNEQFF | TGTGCCAGCAGTTCCGCCGACAGGGATCGGAGGAATGAGCAGTTCTTC
once | TRBJ1-2 | TRBD1 | TRBV5-5 | CASSPDRGRHNYGYTF | TGTGCCAGCAGCCCGGACAGGGGAAGACATAACTATGGCTACACCTTC
NA | TRBJ2-1 | NA | TRBV7-9 | CASGGGGPPNEQFF | TGTGCCAGCGGTGGGGGTGGCCCCCCTAATGAGCAGTTCTTC
NA | TRBJ2-4 | NA | TRBV20-1 | CSAEDYKAPKNIQYF | TGCAGTGCTGAGGATTACAAAGCTCCCAAAAACATTCAGTACTTC
NA | TRBJ1-1 | NA | TRBV20-1 | CSAGTGKTEAFF | TGCAGTGCTGGGACGGGAAAGACTGAAGCTTTCTTT
NA | TRBJ2-7 | TRBD1 | TRBV15 | CATSRVAGQGGEQYF | TGTGCCACCAGCAGAGTCGCCGGACAGGGGGGGGAGCAGTACTTC
NA | TRBJ2-5 | TRBD1 | TRBV5-4 | CASSGTRGQGGEQYF | TGTGCCAGCAGTGGGACGCGTGGACAGGGCGGGGAGCAGTACTTC
few | TRBJ2-1 | TRBD2 | TRBV7-2 | CASRASGGAWNEQFF | TGTGCCAGCAGGGCTAGCGGGGGGGCCTGGAATGAGCAGTTCTTC
few | TRBJ1-4 | NA | TRBV12-3/TRBV12-4 | CASSLSGRELFF | TGTGCCAGCAGTTTATCAGGCAGGGAACTGTTTTTT
few | TRBJ1-4 | NA | TRBV11-3 | CASSIGTGNEKLFF | TGTGCCAGCAGCATCGGGACGGGGAATGAAAAACTGTTTTTT
NA | TRBJ2-7 | NA | TRBV7-9 | CASSLVGGVGSYEQYF | TGTGCCAGCAGCTTAGTTGGTGGGGTCGGCTCCTACGAGCAGTACTTC
NA | TRBJ1-2 | TRBD1 | TRBV2 | CASSHHGTGLYGYTF | TGTGCCAGCAGTCACCACGGGACAGGGCTCTATGGCTACACCTTC
NA | TRBJ1-3 | NA | TRBV27 | CASSQRTVSGNTIYF | TGTGCCAGCAGCCAGAGGACAGTCTCTGGAAACACCATATATTTT
NA | TRBJ2-7 | TRBD1 | TRBV10-3 | CATSTGPHEQYF | TGTGCCACGTCGACAGGGCCCCACGAGCAGTACTTC
NA | TRBJ2-5 | NA | TRBV20-1 | CSAPIGGQIQETQYF | TGCAGTGCTCCGATTGGGGGTCAGATCCAAGAGACCCAGTACTTC
NA | TRBJ2-5 | TRBD2 | TRBV2 | CASTLSGGTYNEQYF | TGTGCCAGCACCCTAAGCGGGGGGACTTACAATGAGCAGTACTTC
NA | TRBJ2-5 | NA | TRBV5-6 | CASSDRLFEQYF | TGTGCCAGCAGTGACAGACTCTTTGAGCAGTACTTC
NA | TRBJ2-3 | NA | TRBV9 | CASSVVGATDTQYF | TGTGCCAGCAGCGTAGTAGGGGCGACAGATACGCAGTATTTT
few | TRBJ2-7 | NA | TRBV7-2 | CASSLEPQVYEQYF | TGTGCCAGCAGCTTAGAACCACAGGTTTACGAGCAGTACTTC
NA | TRBJ1-2 | NA | TRBV7-2 | CASSRETNYGYTF | TGTGCCAGCAGCAGAGAGACTAACTATGGCTACACCTTC
NA | TRBJ1-2 | TRBD1 | TRBV12-3/TRBV12-4 | CASSSSDRPNYGYTF | TGTGCCAGCAGTTCGTCGGACAGGCCTAACTATGGCTACACCTTC
NA | TRBJ2-7 | TRBD1 | TRBV27 | CASSYHPGQGSGEQYF | TGTGCCAGCAGTTACCATCCGGGACAGGGTTCTGGCGAGCAGTACTTC
few | TRBJ2-1 | TRBD1 | TRBV6-5 | CASSPTGVTYNEQFF | TGTGCCAGCAGCCCGACAGGGGTGACCTACAATGAGCAGTTCTTC
NA | TRBJ1-1 | TRBD1 | TRBV28 | CASSFQGARAFF | TGTGCCAGCAGTTTCCAGGGGGCAAGGGCTTTCTTT
many | TRBJ1-1 | NA | TRBV7-2 | CASSLGGDTEAFF | TGTGCCAGCAGCTTAGGAGGGGACACTGAAGCTTTCTTT
NA | TRBJ2-1 | NA | TRBV5-1 | CASSFLSVDSYNEQFF | TGCGCCAGCAGCTTTCTTTCTGTGGACTCCTACAATGAGCAGTTCTTC
few | TRBJ1-5 | NA | TRBV28 | CASTPSLIGINQPQHF | TGTGCCAGCACCCCGTCGCTGATAGGGATCAACCAGCCCCAGCATTTT
NA | TRBJ2-3 | TRBD1 | TRBV5-4 | CASREPRGQGMGTDTQYF | TGTGCCAGCAGGGAACCCAGAGGACAGGGGATGGGGACAGATACGCAGTATTTT
once | TRBJ2-7 | TRBD2 | TRBV20-1 | CSWRRSGGPSYEQYF | TGCAGTTGGAGGAGGAGCGGGGGGCCCTCCTACGAGCAGTACTTC
NA | TRBJ2-5 | NA | TRBV29-1 | CSVPGGPETQYF | TGCAGCGTACCCGGCGGACCCGAGACCCAGTACTTC
NA | TRBJ2-1 | TRBD2 | TRBV20-1 | CSARGSGGEGNEQFF | TGCAGTGCCAGGGGCAGCGGGGGGGAGGGGAATGAGCAGTTCTTC
NA | TRBJ2-5 | TRBD2 | TRBV5-1 | CASSSGGLAGQETQYF | TGCGCCAGCAGCTCCGGGGGACTAGCGGGGCAAGAGACCCAGTACTTC
NA | TRBJ2-2 | NA | TRBV7-7 | CASSLKAAANTGELFF | TGTGCTAGCAGCTTAAAGGCAGCCGCGAACACCGGGGAGCTGTTTTTT
few | TRBJ2-5 | TRBD2 | TRBV29-1 | CSVEEGLASCIEQYF | TGCAGCGTTGAAGAGGGACTAGCGTCGTGTATTGAGCAGTACTTC
NA | TRBJ1-2 | NA | TRBV6-5 | CASSYRGDQGYTF | TGTGCCAGCAGTTACAGGGGGGACCAGGGCTACACCTTC
NA | TRBJ2-5 | TRBD2 | TRBV27 | CASSLGQRGRQETQYF | TGTGCCAGCAGTTTAGGCCAGCGGGGGCGACAAGAGACCCAGTACTTC
few | TRBJ1-4 | NA | TRBV7-2 | CASSLGWVSANEKLFF | TGTGCCAGCAGCTTAGGATGGGTTTCGGCTAATGAAAAACTGTTTTTT
NA | TRBJ2-7 | TRBD1 | TRBV6-2/TRBV6-3 | CASNRQGVMFYEQYF | TGTGCCAGTAATCGACAGGGTGTTATGTTTTACGAGCAGTACTTC
NA | TRBJ1-1 | TRBD1 | TRBV28 | CASSERDRMNTEAFF | TGTGCCAGCAGTGAGCGGGACAGGATGAACACTGAAGCTTTCTTT
NA | TRBJ2-3 | NA | TRBV29-1 | CSVEGPGTDTQYF | TGCAGCGTTGAAGGGCCGGGTACAGATACGCAGTATTTT
NA | TRBJ2-7 | TRBD1 | TRBV7-2 | CASSRQGDSYEQYF | TGTGCCAGCAGCCGACAGGGGGATTCCTACGAGCAGTACTTC
NA | TRBJ2-1 | TRBD1 | TRBV6-2/TRBV6-3 | CASSYPWDRETNEQFF | TGTGCCAGCAGTTACCCCTGGGACAGGGAGACCAATGAGCAGTTCTTC
NA | TRBJ2-7 | NA | TRBV10-2 | CATIGELGNEQYF | TGCGCCACCATCGGGGAACTGGGGAACGAGCAGTACTTC
NA | TRBJ1-4 | NA | TRBV7-9 | CASSLGATTGPLANEKLFF | TGTGCCAGCAGCTTAGGGGCAACCACAGGGCCCCTTGCTAATGAAAAACTGTTTTTT